The clone carrying this TCR beta chain appeared many times. The CDR3 consists of 16 residues. J gave up 2 bases and V 6 bases, and 3 bases lay outside the gene matches. Germline assignment: CDR1 MDHEN and CDR2 SYDVKM. This record belongs to a study of blood T cells in healthy people across ages. It was with a sample-barcoded 5' primer and a J-beta primer mix that a second PCR of roughly 7 to 12 cycles was run. TCRdb itself ran the 5' RACE reads through MiXCR, one entry per CDR3 protein. The profile covers some 790,000 distinct CDR3 sequences, with less than 35% appearing a single time and 17% taken by the ten largest.

The sequenced sample consisted of blood. The chain joins TRBV28 to TRBJ2-1; 14 bases match TRBD2. The TCR was taken from a woman aged 80 or over in good health. The CDR3 loop is CASRSGLAGAYNEQFF. CDR3 nucleotides: TGTGCCAGCAGATCGGGACTAGCGGGGGCCTACAATGAGCAGTTCTTC.